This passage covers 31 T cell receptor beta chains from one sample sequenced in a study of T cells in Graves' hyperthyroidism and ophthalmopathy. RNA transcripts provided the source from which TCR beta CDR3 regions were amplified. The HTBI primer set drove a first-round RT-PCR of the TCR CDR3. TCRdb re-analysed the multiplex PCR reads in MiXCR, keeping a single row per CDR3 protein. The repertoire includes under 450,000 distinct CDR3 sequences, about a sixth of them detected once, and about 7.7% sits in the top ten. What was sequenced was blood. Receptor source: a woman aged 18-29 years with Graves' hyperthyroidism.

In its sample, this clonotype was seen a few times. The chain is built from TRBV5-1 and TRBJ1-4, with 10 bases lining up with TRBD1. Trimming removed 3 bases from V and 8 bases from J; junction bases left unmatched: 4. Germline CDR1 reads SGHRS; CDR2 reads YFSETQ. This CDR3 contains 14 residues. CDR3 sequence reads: CASSSGTGEEKLFF. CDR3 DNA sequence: TGCGCCAGCAGCTCCGGGACAGGGGAAGAAAAACTGTTTTTT. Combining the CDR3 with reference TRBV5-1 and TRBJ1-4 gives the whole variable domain KAGVTQTPRYLIKTRGQQVTLSCSPISGHRSVSWYQQTPGQGLQFLFEYFSETQRNKGNFPGRFSGRQFSNSRSEMNVSTLELGDSALYLCASSSGTGEEKLFFGSGTQLSVL.

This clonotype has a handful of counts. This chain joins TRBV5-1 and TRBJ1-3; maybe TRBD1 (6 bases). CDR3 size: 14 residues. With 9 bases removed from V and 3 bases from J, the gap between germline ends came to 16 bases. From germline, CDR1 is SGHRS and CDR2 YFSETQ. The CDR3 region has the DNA TGCGCCAACGCACAGGGATCTGGTGGAAACACCATATATTTT. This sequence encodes CANAQGSGGNTIYF.

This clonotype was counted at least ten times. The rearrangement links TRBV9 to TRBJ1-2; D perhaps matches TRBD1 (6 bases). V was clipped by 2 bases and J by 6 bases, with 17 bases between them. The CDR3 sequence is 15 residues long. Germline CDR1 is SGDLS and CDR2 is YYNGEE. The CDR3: CASSVASGARDGYTF. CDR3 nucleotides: TGTGCCAGCAGCGTTGCGTCAGGGGCCCGAGATGGCTACACCTTC.

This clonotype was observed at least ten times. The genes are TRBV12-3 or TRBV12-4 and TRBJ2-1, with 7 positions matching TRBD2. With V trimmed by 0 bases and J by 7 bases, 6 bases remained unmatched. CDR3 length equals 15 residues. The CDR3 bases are TGTGCCAGCAGTTTAGCGCAGGGAGGGTGGAATGAGCAGTTCTTC. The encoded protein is CASSLAQGGWNEQFF.

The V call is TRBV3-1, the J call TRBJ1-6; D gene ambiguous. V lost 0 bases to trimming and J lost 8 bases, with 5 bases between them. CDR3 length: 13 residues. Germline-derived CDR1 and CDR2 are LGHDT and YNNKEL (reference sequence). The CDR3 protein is CASSQDKDSPLHF. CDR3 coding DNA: TGTGCCAGCAGCCAAGATAAAGATTCACCCCTCCACTTT.

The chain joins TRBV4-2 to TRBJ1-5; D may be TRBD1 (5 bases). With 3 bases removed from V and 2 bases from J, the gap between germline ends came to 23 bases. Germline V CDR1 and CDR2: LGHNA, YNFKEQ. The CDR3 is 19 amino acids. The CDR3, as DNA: TGTGCCAGCAGCCACCTGACCTGGAGGCAGGGTCTGGGCAATCAGCCCCAGCATTTT. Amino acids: CASSHLTWRQGLGNQPQHF.

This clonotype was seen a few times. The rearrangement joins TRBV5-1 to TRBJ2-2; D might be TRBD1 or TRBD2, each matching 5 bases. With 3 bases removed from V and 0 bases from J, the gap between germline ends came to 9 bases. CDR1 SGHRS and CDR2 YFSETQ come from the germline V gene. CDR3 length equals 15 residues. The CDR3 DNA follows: TGCGCCAGCAGCTCAGGGACGTCGAACACCGGGGAGCTGTTTTTT. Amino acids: CASSSGTSNTGELFF.

The CDR3 DNA is TGTGCCAGCAGTTACCCAAACCCCGTACAAGGCATCTCTCAGCCCCAGCATTTT. Translated, it gives CASSYPNPVQGISQPQHF. The chain employs TRBV6-2 or TRBV6-3 and TRBJ1-5; D is unclear. The ends were cut back, 2 bases at V and 6 bases at J, with 23 bases in the middle. The V gene's germline CDR1 is MNHEY and CDR2 SVGEGT. The CDR3 extends over 18 amino acids.

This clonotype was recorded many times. The CDR3 DNA is TGTGCCAGTAGTTCCTCCGGGACAGGGTCCGGCTACACCTTC. This codes for CASSSSGTGSGYTF. The chain is built from TRBV19 and TRBJ1-2, with 9 bases aligning to TRBD1. V shed 5 bases, J shed 8 bases, and the junction held 9 bases outside the gene matches. CDR1 and CDR2 (germline): LNHDA, SQIVND (reference sequence). This CDR3 region has 14 residues. Filled out from reference TRBV19 and TRBJ1-2, the complete variable domain reads DGGITQSPKYLFRKEGQNVTLSCEQNLNHDAMYWYRQDPGQGLRLIYYSQIVNDFQKGDIAEGYSVSREKKESFPLTVTSAQKNPTAFYLCASSSSGTGSGYTFGSGTRLTVV.

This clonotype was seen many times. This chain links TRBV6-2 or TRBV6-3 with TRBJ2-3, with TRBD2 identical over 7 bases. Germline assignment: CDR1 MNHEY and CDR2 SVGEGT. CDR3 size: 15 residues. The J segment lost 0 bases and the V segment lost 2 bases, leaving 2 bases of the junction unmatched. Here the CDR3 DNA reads TGTGCCAGCAGTTACGGGACTACCAGCACAGATACGCAGTATTTT. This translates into CASSYGTTSTDTQYF.

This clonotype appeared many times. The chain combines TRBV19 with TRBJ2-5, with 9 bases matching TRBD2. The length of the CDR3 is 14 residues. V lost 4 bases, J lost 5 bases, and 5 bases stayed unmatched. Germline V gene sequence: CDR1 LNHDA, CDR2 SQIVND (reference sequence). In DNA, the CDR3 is TGTGCCAGTAGTAGCGGGAGGGCCGAGGAGACCCAGTACTTC. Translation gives CASSSGRAEETQYF.

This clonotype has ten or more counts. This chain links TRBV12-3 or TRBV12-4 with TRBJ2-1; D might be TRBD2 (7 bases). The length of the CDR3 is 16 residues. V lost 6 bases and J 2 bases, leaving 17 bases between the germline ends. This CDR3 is CASRARRGRAYNEQFF. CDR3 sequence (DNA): TGTGCCAGCAGAGCTAGGAGGGGGAGGGCCTACAATGAGCAGTTCTTC.

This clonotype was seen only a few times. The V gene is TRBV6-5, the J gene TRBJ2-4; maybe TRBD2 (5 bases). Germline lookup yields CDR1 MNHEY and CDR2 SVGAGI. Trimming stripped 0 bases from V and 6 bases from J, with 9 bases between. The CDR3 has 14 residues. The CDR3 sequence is CASSYSGGGNIQYF. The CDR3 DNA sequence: TGTGCCAGCAGTTACTCGGGTGGAGGAAACATTCAGTACTTC.

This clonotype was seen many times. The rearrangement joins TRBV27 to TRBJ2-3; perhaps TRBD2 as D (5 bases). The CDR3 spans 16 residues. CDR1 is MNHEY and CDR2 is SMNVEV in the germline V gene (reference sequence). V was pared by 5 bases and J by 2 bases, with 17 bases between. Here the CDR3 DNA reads TGTGCCAGCAGTCCCCTGGCAGCGGCACTCACAGATACGCAGTATTTT. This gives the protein CASSPLAAALTDTQYF.

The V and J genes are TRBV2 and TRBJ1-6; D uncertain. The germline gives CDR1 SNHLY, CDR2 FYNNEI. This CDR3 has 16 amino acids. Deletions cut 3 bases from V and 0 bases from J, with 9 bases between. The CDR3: CASSEWVSSYNSPLHF. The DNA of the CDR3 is TGTGCCAGCAGTGAGTGGGTGAGCTCCTATAATTCACCCCTCCACTTT.

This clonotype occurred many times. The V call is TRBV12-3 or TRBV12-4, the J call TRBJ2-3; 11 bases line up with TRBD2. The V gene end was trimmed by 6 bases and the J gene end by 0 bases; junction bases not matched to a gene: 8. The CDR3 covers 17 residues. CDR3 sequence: CASSRRSGGASTDTQYF. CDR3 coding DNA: TGTGCCAGCAGCCGCCGTAGCGGGGGGGCCAGCACAGATACGCAGTATTTT.

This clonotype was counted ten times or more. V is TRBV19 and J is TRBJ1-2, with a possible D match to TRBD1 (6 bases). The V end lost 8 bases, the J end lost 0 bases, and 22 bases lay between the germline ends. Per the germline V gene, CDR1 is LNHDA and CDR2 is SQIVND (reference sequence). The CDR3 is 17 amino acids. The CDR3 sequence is CASGHRGPGASNYGYTF. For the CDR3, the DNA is TGTGCCAGTGGTCATAGAGGTCCAGGGGCGTCTAACTATGGCTACACCTTC.

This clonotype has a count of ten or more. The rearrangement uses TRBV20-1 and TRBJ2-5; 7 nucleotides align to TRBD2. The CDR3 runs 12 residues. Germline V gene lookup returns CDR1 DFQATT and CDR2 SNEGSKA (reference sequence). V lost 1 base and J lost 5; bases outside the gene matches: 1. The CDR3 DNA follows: TGCAGTGCTAGAGTGCGGGGGGAGACCCAGTACTTC. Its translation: CSARVRGETQYF.

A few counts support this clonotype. The CDR3 here is CASSSIQGARETQYF. CDR3 sequence (DNA): TGCGCCAGCAGCTCAATACAGGGGGCTCGAGAGACCCAGTACTTC. The rearrangement links TRBV5-1 to TRBJ2-5, with 9 bases that match TRBD1. The CDR3 consists of 15 residues. Germline V lookup: CDR1 SGHRS, CDR2 YFSETQ. The ends lost 3 bases at V and 4 bases at J; junction bases unmatched: 7.

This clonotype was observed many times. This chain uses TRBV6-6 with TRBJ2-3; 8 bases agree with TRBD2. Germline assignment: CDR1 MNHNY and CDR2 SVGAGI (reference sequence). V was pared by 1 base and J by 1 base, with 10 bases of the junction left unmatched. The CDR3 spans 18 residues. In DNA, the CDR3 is TGTGCCAGCAGTTACTTCAGCGGGAGAATCCCCGGCACAGATACGCAGTATTTT. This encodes CASSYFSGRIPGTDTQYF.

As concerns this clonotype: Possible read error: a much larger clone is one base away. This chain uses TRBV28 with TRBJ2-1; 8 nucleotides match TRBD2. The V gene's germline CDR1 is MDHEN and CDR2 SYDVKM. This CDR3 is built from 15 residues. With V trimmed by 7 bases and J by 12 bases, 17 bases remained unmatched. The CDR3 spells CASNPSRGGSDAQFF. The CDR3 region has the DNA TGTGCCAGCAATCCCAGTCGGGGGGGCTCTGATGCGCAGTTCTTC.

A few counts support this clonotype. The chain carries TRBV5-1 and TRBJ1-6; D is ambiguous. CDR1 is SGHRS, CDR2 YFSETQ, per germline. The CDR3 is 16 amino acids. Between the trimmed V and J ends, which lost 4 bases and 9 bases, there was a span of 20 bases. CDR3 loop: CASSLLGPGSISPLHF. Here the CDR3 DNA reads TGCGCCAGCAGCCTCCTCGGGCCAGGTTCAATTTCACCCCTCCACTTT.

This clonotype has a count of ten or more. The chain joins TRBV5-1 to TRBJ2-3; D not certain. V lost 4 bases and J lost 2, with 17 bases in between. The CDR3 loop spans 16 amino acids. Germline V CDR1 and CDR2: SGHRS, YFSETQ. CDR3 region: CASSLYPLANTDTQYF. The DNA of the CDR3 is TGCGCCAGCAGCCTCTACCCCCTCGCGAACACAGATACGCAGTATTTT.

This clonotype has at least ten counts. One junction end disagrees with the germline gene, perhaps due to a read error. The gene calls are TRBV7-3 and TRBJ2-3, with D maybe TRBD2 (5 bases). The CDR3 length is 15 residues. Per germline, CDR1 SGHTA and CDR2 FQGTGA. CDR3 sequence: CASSLRGGFTDTQYF. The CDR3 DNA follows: TGTGCCAGCAGTTTAAGAGGAGGATTTACAGATACGCAGTATTTT.

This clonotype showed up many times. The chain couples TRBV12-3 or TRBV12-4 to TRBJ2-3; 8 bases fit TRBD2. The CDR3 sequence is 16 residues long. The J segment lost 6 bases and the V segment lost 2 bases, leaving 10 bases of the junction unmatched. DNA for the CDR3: TGTGCCAGCAGTTTAAGCGGGCGGGGGGCCGCGGATACGCAGTATTTT. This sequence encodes CASSLSGRGAADTQYF.

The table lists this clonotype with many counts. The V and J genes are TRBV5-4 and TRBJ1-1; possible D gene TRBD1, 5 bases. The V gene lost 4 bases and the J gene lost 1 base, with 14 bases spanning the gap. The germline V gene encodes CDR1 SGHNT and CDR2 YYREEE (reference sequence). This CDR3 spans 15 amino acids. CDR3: CASSQSWQGNTEAFF. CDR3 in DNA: TGTGCCAGCAGCCAGTCTTGGCAGGGGAACACTGAAGCTTTCTTT.

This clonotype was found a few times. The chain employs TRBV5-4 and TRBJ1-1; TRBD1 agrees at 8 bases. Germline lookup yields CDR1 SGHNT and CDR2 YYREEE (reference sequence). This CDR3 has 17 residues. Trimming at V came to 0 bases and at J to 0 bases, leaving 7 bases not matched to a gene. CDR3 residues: CASSLGHPGGMNTEAFF. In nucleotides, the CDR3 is TGTGCCAGCAGCTTGGGCCATCCAGGGGGCATGAACACTGAAGCTTTCTTT.

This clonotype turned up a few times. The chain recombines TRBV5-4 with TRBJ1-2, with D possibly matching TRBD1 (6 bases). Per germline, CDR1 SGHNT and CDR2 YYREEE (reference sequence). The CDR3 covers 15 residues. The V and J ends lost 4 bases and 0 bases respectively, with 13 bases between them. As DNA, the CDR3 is TGTGCCAGCAGCCCTGGGGGCACCTCTAACTATGGCTACACCTTC. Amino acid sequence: CASSPGGTSNYGYTF.

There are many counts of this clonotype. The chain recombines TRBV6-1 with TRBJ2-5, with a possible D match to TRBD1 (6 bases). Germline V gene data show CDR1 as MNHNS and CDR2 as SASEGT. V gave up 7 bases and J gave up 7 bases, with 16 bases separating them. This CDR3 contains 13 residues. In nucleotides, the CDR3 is TGTGCCAGCAAACTGGACAGAGCCGGGACCCAGTACTTC. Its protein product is CASKLDRAGTQYF.

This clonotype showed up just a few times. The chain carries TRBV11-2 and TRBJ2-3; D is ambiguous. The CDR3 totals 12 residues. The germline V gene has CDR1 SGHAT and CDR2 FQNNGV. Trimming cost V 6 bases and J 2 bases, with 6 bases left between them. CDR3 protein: CASRAITDTQYF. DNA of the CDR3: TGTGCCAGCAGGGCGATCACAGATACGCAGTATTTT.

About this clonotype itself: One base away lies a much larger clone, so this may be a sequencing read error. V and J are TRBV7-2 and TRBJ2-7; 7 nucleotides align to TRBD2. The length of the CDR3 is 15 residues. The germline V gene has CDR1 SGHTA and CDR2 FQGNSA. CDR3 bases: TGTGCCAGCAGCTTAAATTGGGAGGGCTCCTACGGGCAGTACTTC. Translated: CASSLNWEGSYGQYF.